Presented here are 4 T cell receptor beta chains from one specimen sequenced in a study of T cell responses to AZD1222 COVID-19 vaccine. The assay was immunoSEQ multiplex PCR, and TCRdb's table has in-frame clones only and misses some. The table records more than 150,000 clones, approximately 94% of them present only once. The input for sequencing was peripheral blood, taken on day 0 of AZD1222 vaccination. These receptors were taken from an adult in good health.

The rearrangement uses TRBV19 and TRBJ2-1; the D gene is possibly TRBD1 (6 bases). V was shortened by 4 bases and J by 10 bases, with 14 bases between the two germline ends. The germline CDR1 and CDR2 sequences are LNHDA and SQIVND (reference sequence). There are 13 residues in the CDR3. The CDR3 DNA sequence: TGTGCCAGTAGTACCCAACAGGGCGGGGAGCAGTTCTTC. Translating gives CASSTQQGGEQFF.

V is TRBV10-3 and J is TRBJ2-2; TRBD1 matches at 10 bases. The ends lost 8 bases at V and 6 bases at J; junction bases unmatched: 3. Germline loops: CDR1 ENHRY, CDR2 SYGVKD. This CDR3 has 13 residues. CDR3 amino acids: CAIAGTGAGELFF. For the CDR3, the DNA is TGTGCCATCGCCGGGACAGGGGCCGGGGAGCTGTTTTTT.

The chain links TRBV6-1 to TRBJ1-1, with unresolved D. Germline V CDR1 and CDR2: MNHNS, SASEGT. CDR3 length: 16 amino acids. Trimming shortened V by 2 bases and J by 4 bases, and 17 bases separated the two germline ends. The CDR3 region is CASSELGPGWGTEAFF. Here the CDR3 DNA reads TGTGCCAGCAGTGAACTAGGTCCCGGGTGGGGCACTGAAGCTTTCTTT.

The V call is TRBV6-2 or TRBV6-3, the J call TRBJ2-7; 9 positions agree with TRBD1. CDR1 MNHEY and CDR2 SVGEGT come from the germline V gene. V shed 5 bases, J shed 5 bases, and the junction held 10 bases outside the gene matches. CDR3 length: 15 residues. The CDR3 DNA reads TGTGCCAGCAGTGGCGCGGGACAGGGTTTTCACGAGCAGTACTTC. Translated, it gives CASSGAGQGFHEQYF.